This record covers a single TCR beta chain. These data belong to a study of blood T cell repertoires in COVID-19. Whole-study context: In each case, the material was cDNA or gDNA derived from T cells, B-cell-depleted T cells, or PBMCs.

Germline CDR1 is KGHSH and CDR2 is LQKENI. V gave up 3 bases and J gave up 0 bases, with 8 bases separating them. The CDR3 consists of 15 residues. Sequenced by immunoSEQ multiplex PCR; TCRdb stores in-frame clones only, minus some. The sample holds 150,000 to 180,000 clones, 80% to 90% seen once. This receptor was taken from a woman aged 40-49 years with acute or convalescent COVID-19. J is TRBJ2-2 and V is TRBV18, with D perhaps TRBD1 (6 bases). Material: peripheral blood. DNA of the CDR3: TGTGCCAGCTCACCGGGGACATCGAACACCGGGGAGCTGTTTTTT. Amino acids: CASSPGTSNTGELFF. The entire variable domain, with the rest obtained from reference TRBV18 and TRBJ2-2, is as follows: NAGVMQNPRHLVRRRGQEARLRCSPMKGHSHVYWYRQLPEEGLKFMVYLQKENIIDESGMPKERFSAEFPKEGPSILRIQQVVRGDSAAYFCASSPGTSNTGELFFGEGSRLTVL.